This T cell receptor beta chain was found in a study of blood T cell repertoires in COVID-19. Background on the study: Spain, Italy and the United States supplied samples that represented acute and convalescent COVID-19.

In the original analysis: Quantification of nucleated cells was approximated via reference gene primer amplification. Libraries were prepared by immunoSEQ multiplex PCR; TCRdb keeps only in-frame clonotypes and omits some of them. The DNA gave D and trimming, while V, J and clone size come from that table. This table has tens of thousands of clones, roughly 85% appearing once. The CDR3 extends over 17 amino acids. Germline V gives CDR1 SGHTS, CDR2 YDEGEE. Trimming took 0 bases from V and 5 from J; bases not matched to a gene: 5. The clonotype originates from a human donor in a cohort sampled during active COVID-19. Sequencing was performed on peripheral blood. The gene calls are TRBV5-8 and TRBJ2-2, with TRBD2 identical over 12 bases. The CDR3 protein is CASSLVRLAGDTGELFF. The DNA for the CDR3 is TGTGCCAGCAGCTTGGTTCGACTAGCGGGAGATACCGGGGAGCTGTTTTTT.